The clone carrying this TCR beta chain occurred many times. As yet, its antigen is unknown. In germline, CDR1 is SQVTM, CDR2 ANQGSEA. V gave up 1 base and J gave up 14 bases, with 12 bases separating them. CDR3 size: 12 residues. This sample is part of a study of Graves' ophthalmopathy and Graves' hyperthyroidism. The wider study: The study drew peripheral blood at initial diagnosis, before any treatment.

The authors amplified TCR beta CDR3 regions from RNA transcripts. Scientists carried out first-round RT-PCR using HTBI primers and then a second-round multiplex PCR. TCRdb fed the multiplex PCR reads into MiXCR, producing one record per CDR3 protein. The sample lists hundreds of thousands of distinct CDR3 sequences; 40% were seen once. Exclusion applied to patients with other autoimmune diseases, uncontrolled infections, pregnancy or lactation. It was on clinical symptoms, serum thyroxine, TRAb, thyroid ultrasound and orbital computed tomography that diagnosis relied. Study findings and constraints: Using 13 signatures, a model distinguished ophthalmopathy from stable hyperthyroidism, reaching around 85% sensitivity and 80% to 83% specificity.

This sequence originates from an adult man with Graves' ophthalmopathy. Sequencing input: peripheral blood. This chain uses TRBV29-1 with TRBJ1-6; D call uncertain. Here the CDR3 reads CSVEGDPDTLHF. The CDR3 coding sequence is TGCAGCGTTGAAGGCGACCCTGACACCCTCCACTTT.